This T cell receptor (beta chain) stems from a study of blood T cell repertoires in COVID-19. Some clones are missing from TCRdb's copy, which holds only in-frame ones; the method was immunoSEQ multiplex PCR. The repertoire holds 380,000 or so clones, around 89% seen once, with about 1.2% in the top ten. Sequencing used peripheral blood. This receptor was obtained from a man aged 35-49 years with acute or convalescent COVID-19.

CDR3 sequence: CASSYRREGRQYF. The CDR3 DNA reads as TGTGCCAGCAGTTACCGGCGGGAGGGTCGGCAGTACTTC. V and J are TRBV6-5 and TRBJ2-7, with 9 bases that match TRBD2. This CDR3 spans 13 amino acids. Per the germline V gene, CDR1 is MNHEY and CDR2 is SVGAGI. V lost 2 bases to trimming and J lost 9 bases; unmatched junction nucleotides: 5.